Following are 28 T cell receptor beta chains from one sample sequenced in a study of blood T cell repertoires in COVID-19. The assay was immunoSEQ multiplex PCR, and TCRdb's table has in-frame clones only and misses some. The sample carries 200,000 to 300,000 clones, about 83% recorded once. The source material was peripheral blood. All receptors come from a man aged 45-65 years with acute or convalescent COVID-19.

This clone was observed a handful of times. The chain is built from TRBV7-6 and TRBJ2-3, with 11 bases that match TRBD2. The CDR3 loop spans 16 amino acids. From germline, CDR1 is SGHVS and CDR2 FNYEAQ. Trimming removed 2 bases from V and 6 bases from J; junction bases left unmatched: 7. CDR3 protein: CASSLPTSGGVDTQYF. CDR3 sequence (DNA): TGTGCCAGCAGCTTACCCACTAGCGGGGGCGTCGATACGCAGTATTTT.

The V and J genes are TRBV6-6 and TRBJ2-5; a weak D match, TRBD1 (6 bases). V was cut by 6 bases and J by 2 bases, with 16 bases left in between. This CDR3 comprises 15 residues. Germline V CDR1 and CDR2: MNHNY, SVGAGI (reference sequence). The chain's CDR3 is CASSFPGTPQETQYF. DNA for the CDR3: TGTGCCAGCAGCTTCCCCGGGACACCGCAAGAGACCCAGTACTTC.

The J gene is TRBJ1-5, the V gene TRBV28; TRBD1 is a possible D gene (5 bases). V was pared by 2 bases and J by 0 bases, with 8 bases between. This CDR3 comprises 15 residues. The germline CDR1 and CDR2 sequences are MDHEN and SYDVKM. The CDR3 reads CASSLRGYSNQPQHF. CDR3 DNA: TGTGCCAGCAGTTTAAGGGGATATAGCAATCAGCCCCAGCATTTT.

This chain uses TRBV11-2 with TRBJ1-5; D ambiguous. Germline-derived CDR1 and CDR2 are SGHAT and FQNNGV. This CDR3 spans 15 amino acids. V was shortened by 5 bases and J by 7 bases, with 18 bases between the two germline ends. CDR3 in amino acids: CASSPQPGERQPQHF. In DNA form, the CDR3 reads TGTGCCAGCAGCCCCCAACCCGGGGAGAGACAGCCCCAGCATTTT.

The chain recombines TRBV11-2 with TRBJ2-2; tentatively, D is TRBD2 (6 bases). V lost 4 bases and J lost 7, with 19 bases in between. CDR1 is SGHAT and CDR2 is FQNNGV in the germline V gene. The CDR3 is 16 amino acids. The CDR3 is CASSSTGGIFVGELFF. In DNA form, the CDR3 reads TGTGCCAGCAGCTCAACAGGCGGGATTTTTGTCGGGGAGCTGTTTTTT.

This clone has just one count. The chain employs TRBV4-2 and TRBJ2-2; the D is unclear. V lost 0 bases to trimming and J lost 3 bases, with 5 bases between them. Germline V gene lookup returns CDR1 LGHNA and CDR2 YNFKEQ. The length of the CDR3 is 14 residues. Written as DNA, the CDR3 is TGTGCCAGCAGCCAAGACCATTACACCGGGGAGCTGTTTTTT. The encoded protein is CASSQDHYTGELFF.

V gene TRBV5-1 combines with J gene TRBJ2-1, with D possibly TRBD2 on 6 matching bases. From germline, CDR1 is SGHRS and CDR2 YFSETQ. There are 12 residues in the CDR3. Trimming left V 0 bases short and J 9 bases short, with 7 bases between. CDR3: CASSLEGGEQFF. CDR3 DNA: TGCGCCAGCAGCTTGGAGGGAGGTGAGCAGTTCTTC.

The chain couples TRBV28 to TRBJ2-1, with D possibly matching TRBD2 (6 bases). The CDR3 length is 14 residues. Germline V gene lookup returns CDR1 MDHEN and CDR2 SYDVKM. The V and J ends lost 5 bases and 3 bases respectively, with 11 bases between them. The CDR3 bases are TGTGCCAGCAGTCCCGGGACTTTCTACAATGAGCAGTTCTTC. Amino acid sequence: CASSPGTFYNEQFF.

DNA for the CDR3: TGTGCCTGGAACCGGGACAGGGTTAGGACTGGGGCCAACGTCCTGACTTTC. Translation gives CAWNRDRVRTGANVLTF. V gene TRBV30 combines with J gene TRBJ2-6; 9 nucleotides line up with TRBD1. CDR3 size: 17 residues. Trimming at V came to 4 bases and at J to 2 bases, leaving 9 bases not matched to a gene. The germline gives CDR1 GTSNPN, CDR2 SVGIG (reference sequence).

This chain connects TRBV27 to TRBJ2-7; D possibly corresponds to TRBD2 (6 bases). Germline CDR1 reads MNHEY; CDR2 reads SMNVEV (reference sequence). V shed 4 bases and J shed 5 bases, with 9 bases lying between them. The CDR3 spans 12 residues. The CDR3 reads CASSSTRNEQYF. The CDR3 region has the DNA TGTGCCAGCAGTTCGACTAGAAACGAGCAGTACTTC.

The chain joins TRBV7-2 to TRBJ1-2, with 7 bases that match TRBD1. This CDR3 has 15 amino acids. With 4 bases clipped from V and 5 bases from J, the junction kept 10 bases outside the gene matches. The germline V gene encodes CDR1 SGHTA and CDR2 FQGNSA. CDR3 amino acids: CASSSQGVGRYGYTF. The CDR3 bases are TGTGCCAGCAGCTCTCAGGGGGTGGGAAGGTATGGCTACACCTTC.

The gene calls are TRBV5-4 and TRBJ1-1, with 8 bases fitting TRBD1. This CDR3 spans 13 amino acids. V was pared by 2 bases and J by 7 bases, with 4 bases of the junction left unmatched. Germline V gene data show CDR1 as SGHNT and CDR2 as YYREEE (reference sequence). CDR3 sequence reads: CASSFGQGFEAFF. In nucleotides, the CDR3 is TGTGCCAGCAGCTTTGGACAGGGATTTGAAGCTTTCTTT.

The chain has TRBV21-1 and TRBJ2-1; the table's D call, TRBD2, has no DNA check behind it. TRBV21-1 is given as a pseudogene. The CDR3 spans 15 residues. CDR3 sequence: CASSQAGGRVFEQFF. The CDR3 nucleotides read TGTGCCAGCAGCCAAGCGGGGGGGCGGGTGTTTGAGCAGTTCTTC.

This chain links TRBV11-3 with TRBJ1-1; the match to TRBD1 covers 7 bases. The CDR3 has 15 amino acids. Germline V CDR1 and CDR2: SGHNT, YENEEA. The ends lost 5 bases at V and 4 bases at J; junction bases unmatched: 10. CDR3 protein: CASSAAQGYATEAFF. The CDR3, as DNA: TGTGCCAGCAGCGCCGCACAGGGGTACGCCACTGAAGCTTTCTTT.

The gene calls are TRBV5-6 and TRBJ1-2, with 8 bases lining up with TRBD1. Unmatched junction bases numbered 5, after V lost 0 bases and J lost 4 bases. The CDR3 is 15 amino acids. Germline-derived CDR1 and CDR2 are SGHDT and YYEEEE. CDR3 coding DNA: TGTGCCAGCAGCTTGGGGGGGACAGGTCCCTATGGCTACACCTTC. This sequence encodes CASSLGGTGPYGYTF.

The chain recombines TRBV5-6 with TRBJ2-7; a weak D match, TRBD2 (5 bases). The V end lost 4 bases, the J end lost 2 bases, and 13 bases lay between the germline ends. The CDR3 has 14 amino acids. In germline, CDR1 is SGHDT, CDR2 YYEEEE. The CDR3 region has the DNA TGTGCCAGCAGCCCTGGGAGTCTTCCCTACGAGCAGTACTTC. Amino acids: CASSPGSLPYEQYF.

The chain links TRBV4-1 to TRBJ1-2, with 8 bases aligning to TRBD1. The germline V gene encodes CDR1 MGHRA and CDR2 YSYEKL. V was clipped by 4 bases and J by 6 bases; unmatched bases: 7. CDR3 length equals 14 residues. CDR3 loop: CASSRSGGSNGYTF. The CDR3 DNA reads TGCGCCAGCAGCCGATCAGGGGGCAGTAATGGCTACACCTTC.

This clone occurred a few times. V usage is TRBV5-4 and J usage is TRBJ2-7; weak D call: TRBD1 (5 bases). The CDR3 runs to 14 residues. Trimming removed 1 base from V and 3 bases from J, with 11 bases in between. Germline V gives CDR1 SGHNT, CDR2 YYREEE (reference sequence). In DNA form, the CDR3 reads TGTGCCAGCAGCTTGTCGGACAATCGCTACGAGCAGTACTTC. It translates to CASSLSDNRYEQYF.

Points on this clone: Other DNA sequences in this specimen translate into the identical CDR3. The rearrangement links TRBV7-2 to TRBJ2-7; no definite D call. Trimming shortened V by 3 bases and J by 4 bases, and 7 bases separated the two germline ends. Germline-derived CDR1 and CDR2 are SGHTA and FQGNSA. The CDR3 totals 12 residues. CDR3 DNA: TGTGCCAGCAGCTTTCCCTCTTACGAGCAGTACTTC. Amino acid sequence: CASSFPSYEQYF.

V is TRBV6-5 and J is TRBJ1-4; 7 nucleotides align to TRBD1. CDR1 is MNHEY and CDR2 is SVGAGI in the germline V gene. There are 14 residues in the CDR3. The junction had 5 bases not matched to a gene; V was cut back by 7 bases and J by 3 bases. The CDR3 DNA reads as TGTGCCAGCAAAAGGGGGCTGGCTAATGAAAAACTGTTTTTT. The encoded protein is CASKRGLANEKLFF.

This chain joins TRBV5-1 and TRBJ1-3; D gene unclear. Trimming took 4 bases from V and 2 from J, leaving 22 bases between them. The germline V gene encodes CDR1 SGHRS and CDR2 YFSETQ. This CDR3 has 18 residues. The CDR3 protein is CASSPLPTDGEAGNTIYF. CDR3 coding DNA: TGCGCCAGCAGCCCCCTACCCACGGACGGGGAAGCTGGAAACACCATATATTTT.

J is TRBJ1-6 and V is TRBV19, with TRBD1 matching over 7 bases. The germline gives CDR1 LNHDA, CDR2 SQIVND (reference sequence). V gave up 6 bases and J gave up 8 bases; unmatched junction bases: 7. The CDR3 is made up of 14 amino acids. The CDR3 region has the DNA TGTGCCAGTAGGGTGACAGGGACAGATTCACCCCTCCACTTT. Translating gives CASRVTGTDSPLHF.

This clone was counted a few times. The V call is TRBV28, the J call TRBJ2-1, with 8 nucleotides matching TRBD1. The CDR3 runs to 15 residues. With V trimmed by 3 bases and J by 4 bases, 5 bases remained unmatched. Germline CDR1 reads MDHEN; CDR2 reads SYDVKM. The CDR3 is CASSLGTGPYNEQFF. The CDR3 DNA sequence: TGTGCCAGCAGTTTGGGGACAGGACCTTACAATGAGCAGTTCTTC.

CDR3 in DNA: TGTGCCAGCAGCCGTGGCCGAAACTATGGCTACACCTTC. This encodes CASSRGRNYGYTF. V usage is TRBV6-5 and J usage is TRBJ1-2; D is ambiguous. V was clipped by 6 bases and J by 2 bases, with 10 bases between them. This CDR3 spans 13 amino acids. Germline CDR1 MNHEY, CDR2 SVGAGI.

The J gene is TRBJ1-1, the V gene TRBV7-9; TRBD1 matches 8 bases. The J segment lost 5 bases and the V segment lost 5 bases, leaving 4 bases of the junction unmatched. The CDR3 sequence is 13 residues long. In germline, CDR1 is SEHNR, CDR2 FQNEAQ (reference sequence). The CDR3 region is CASSAGGRTEAFF. In nucleotides, the CDR3 is TGTGCCAGCAGCGCAGGGGGCAGAACTGAAGCTTTCTTT.

The chain carries TRBV5-1 and TRBJ2-2, with TRBD1 as a possible D gene (6 bases). Trimming left V 1 base short and J 2 bases short, with 9 bases between. The germline V gene has CDR1 SGHRS and CDR2 YFSETQ. The CDR3 is 15 residues long. The CDR3 loop is CASSLTGFNTGELFF. The CDR3 region has the DNA TGCGCCAGCAGCTTGACAGGGTTTAACACCGGGGAGCTGTTTTTT.

With regard to this clone: Germline and junction disagree at one end, which may indicate a read error. This rearrangement joins TRBV7-9 to TRBJ1-4; D unresolved. The CDR3 is 14 residues long. Looked up from germline, CDR1 is SEHNR and CDR2 is FQNEAQ (reference sequence). The CDR3, as DNA: TGTGCCAGCAGATTAGGGCAGAATAATGAAAAACTGTTTTTT. This sequence encodes CASRLGQNNEKLFF.

V gene TRBV18 combines with J gene TRBJ2-1; D is possibly TRBD2 (5 bases). CDR1 and CDR2 (germline): KGHSH, LQKENI. V was trimmed by 5 bases and J by 6 bases, leaving 17 bases between them. This CDR3 comprises 15 residues. CDR3 in amino acids: CASSSELGIGNEQFF. CDR3 bases: TGTGCCAGCTCATCAGAACTAGGGATCGGCAATGAGCAGTTCTTC.